The clone carrying this T cell receptor beta chain has just a few counts. Its antigen is currently unknown. These data belong to a study of post-analysis software for immune sequencing data. Included in the TCR beta cDNA libraries were unique molecular identifiers. TCRdb re-analysed the PCR reads in MiXCR, keeping a single row per CDR3 protein. The table includes around 250,000 distinct CDR3 sequences, less than 40% detected once. V was pared by 4 bases and J by 0 bases, with 13 bases between. The CDR3 spans 16 residues. Per germline, CDR1 SGHRS and CDR2 YFSETQ. The study's findings and limits: Controls showed significantly higher normalized Chao1 diversity than did multiple sclerosis patients. Included in a set of about five TRBV segments more frequent in patients than controls were TRBV5-6, TRBV5-1 and TRBV20-1.

Sample: blood. The chain couples TRBV5-1 to TRBJ2-2, with TRBD1 as a possible D gene (5 bases). The sequence was collected from a girl aged 10-17 years with multiple sclerosis. DNA of the CDR3: TGCGCCAGCAGCGTGACAGAGTTTCCGAACACCGGGGAGCTGTTTTTT. Translated, it gives CASSVTEFPNTGELFF.